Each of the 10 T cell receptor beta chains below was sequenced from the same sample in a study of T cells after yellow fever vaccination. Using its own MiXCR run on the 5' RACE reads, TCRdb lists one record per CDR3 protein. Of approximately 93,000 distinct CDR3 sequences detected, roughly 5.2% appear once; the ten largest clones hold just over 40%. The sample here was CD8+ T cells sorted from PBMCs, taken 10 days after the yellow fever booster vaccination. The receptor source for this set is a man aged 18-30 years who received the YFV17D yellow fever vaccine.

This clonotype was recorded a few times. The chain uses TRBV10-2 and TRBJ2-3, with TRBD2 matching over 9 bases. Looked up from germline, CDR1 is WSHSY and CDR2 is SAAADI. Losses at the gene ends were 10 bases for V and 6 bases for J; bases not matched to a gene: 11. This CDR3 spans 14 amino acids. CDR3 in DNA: TGCGCCACCCTCATAGCGGGGGCAACGGATACGCAGTATTTT. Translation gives CATLIAGATDTQYF.

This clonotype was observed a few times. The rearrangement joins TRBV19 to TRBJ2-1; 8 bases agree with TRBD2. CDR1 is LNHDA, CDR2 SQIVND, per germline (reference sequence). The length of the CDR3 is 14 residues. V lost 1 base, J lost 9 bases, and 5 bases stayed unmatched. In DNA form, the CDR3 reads TGTGCCAGTAGTATAGGGAGCGGGGGAGGTGAGCAGTTCTTC. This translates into CASSIGSGGGEQFF.

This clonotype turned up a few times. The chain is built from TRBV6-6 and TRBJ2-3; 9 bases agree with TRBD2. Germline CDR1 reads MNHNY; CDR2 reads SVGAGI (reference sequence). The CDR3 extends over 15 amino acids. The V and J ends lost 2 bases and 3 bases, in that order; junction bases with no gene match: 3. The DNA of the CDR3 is TGTGCCAGCAGTTACCTTAGCGGGGGAACAGATACGCAGTATTTT. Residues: CASSYLSGGTDTQYF.

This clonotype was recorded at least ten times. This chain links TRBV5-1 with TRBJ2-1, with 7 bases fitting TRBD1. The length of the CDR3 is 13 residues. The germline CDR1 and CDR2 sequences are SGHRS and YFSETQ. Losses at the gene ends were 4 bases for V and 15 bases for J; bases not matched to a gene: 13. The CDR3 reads CASSPDRALLWFF. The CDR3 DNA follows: TGCGCCAGCAGCCCAGACAGGGCTCTATTATGGTTCTTC.

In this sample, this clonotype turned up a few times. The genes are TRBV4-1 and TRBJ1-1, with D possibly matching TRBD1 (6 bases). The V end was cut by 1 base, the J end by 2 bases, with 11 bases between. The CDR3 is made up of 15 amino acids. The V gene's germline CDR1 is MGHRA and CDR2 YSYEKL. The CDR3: CASSQGTAYNTEAFF. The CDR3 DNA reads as TGCGCCAGCAGCCAAGGGACAGCCTACAACACTGAAGCTTTCTTT.

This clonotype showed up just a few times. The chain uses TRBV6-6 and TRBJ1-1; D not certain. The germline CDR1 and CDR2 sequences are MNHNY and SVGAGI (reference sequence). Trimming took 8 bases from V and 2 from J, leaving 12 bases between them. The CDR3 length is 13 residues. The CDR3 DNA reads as TGTGCCAGCGGGCGTGGGGAAAACACTGAAGCTTTCTTT. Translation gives CASGRGENTEAFF.

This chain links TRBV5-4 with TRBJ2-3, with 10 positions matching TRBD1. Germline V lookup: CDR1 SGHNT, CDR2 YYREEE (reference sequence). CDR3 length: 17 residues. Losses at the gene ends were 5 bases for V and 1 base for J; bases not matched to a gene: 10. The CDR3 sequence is CASRPGQGETGTDTQYF. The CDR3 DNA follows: TGTGCCAGCAGGCCCGGACAGGGGGAAACGGGCACAGATACGCAGTATTTT.

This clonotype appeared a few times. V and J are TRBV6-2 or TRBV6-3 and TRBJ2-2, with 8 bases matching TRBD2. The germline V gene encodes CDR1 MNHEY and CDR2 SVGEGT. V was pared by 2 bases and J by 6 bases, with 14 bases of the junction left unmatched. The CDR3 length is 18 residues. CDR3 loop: CASSYERERAGEAGELFF. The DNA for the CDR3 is TGTGCCAGCAGTTACGAAAGGGAGAGAGCGGGGGAAGCCGGGGAGCTGTTTTTT.

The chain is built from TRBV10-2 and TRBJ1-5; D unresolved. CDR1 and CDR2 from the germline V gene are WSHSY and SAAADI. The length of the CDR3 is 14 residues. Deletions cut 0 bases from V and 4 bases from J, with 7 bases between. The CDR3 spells CASSESWSNQPQHF. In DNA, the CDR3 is TGCGCCAGCAGTGAGTCGTGGTCAAATCAGCCCCAGCATTTT.

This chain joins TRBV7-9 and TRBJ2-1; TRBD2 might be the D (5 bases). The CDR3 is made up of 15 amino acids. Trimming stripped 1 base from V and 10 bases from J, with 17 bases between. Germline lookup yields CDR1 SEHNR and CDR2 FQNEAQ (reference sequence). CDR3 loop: CASSLDPASPQEQFF. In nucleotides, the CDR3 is TGTGCCAGCAGCTTAGATCCCGCTAGCCCCCAGGAGCAGTTCTTC.